A single sample gave rise to the 11 T cell receptor beta chains below, sequenced in a study of Ad26.COV2.S vaccination and SARS-CoV-2 variants. Using immunoSEQ multiplex PCR, the repertoire was profiled, and TCRdb retains in-frame clones only, with some absent. The sample gives roughly 450,000 clones, 75% to 95% of which show up once; 10% to 15% is in the top ten. Treatment described: about 20 received Ad26.COV2.S at low or high dose, single or two shots; five or six received placebo; per-sample allocation not given. Day 63 following the first vaccine or placebo injection was when the samples were taken. Sequenced here: peripheral blood, sampled in a trial of Ad26.COV2.S vaccine versus placebo. These receptors were obtained from a person between 18 and 65 years old who received the Ad26.COV2.S COVID-19 vaccine or a placebo.

The sample holds one count of this clone. The CDR3 region has the DNA TGTGCCAGCAGACAGGGGGCGCTCTCGAACACTGAAGCTTTCTTT. It yields the protein CASRQGALSNTEAFF. The rearrangement links TRBV9 to TRBJ1-1; TRBD1 aligns across 9 bases. J gave up 1 base and V 5 bases, and 6 bases lay outside the gene matches. Germline assignment: CDR1 SGDLS and CDR2 YYNGEE. There are 15 residues in the CDR3.

This chain links TRBV10-2 with TRBJ2-1; TRBD1 matches 7 bases. Germline assignment: CDR1 WSHSY and CDR2 SAAADI. This CDR3 has 14 amino acids. The J segment lost 0 bases and the V segment lost 6 bases, leaving 2 bases of the junction unmatched. CDR3 protein: CASSRDSSYNEQFF. CDR3 DNA sequence: TGCGCCAGCAGCCGGGACAGCTCCTACAATGAGCAGTTCTTC.

V usage is TRBV29-1 and J usage is TRBJ2-7; perhaps TRBD2 as D (5 bases). The V end was cut by 4 bases, the J end by 0 bases, with 10 bases between. Germline assignment: CDR1 SQVTM and CDR2 ANQGSEA. The CDR3 loop spans 13 amino acids. The CDR3 region has the DNA TGCAGCGTTGGTAGCGTGAGCTCCTACGAGCAGTACTTC. This translates into CSVGSVSSYEQYF.

The genes are TRBV5-4 and TRBJ2-7; the D is unclear. Per the germline V gene, CDR1 is SGHNT and CDR2 is YYREEE (reference sequence). The CDR3 runs 13 residues. V gave up 3 bases and J gave up 0 bases, with 7 bases separating them. This chain's CDR3 is CASSYENSYEQYF. The CDR3 DNA sequence: TGTGCCAGCAGCTACGAAAACTCCTACGAGCAGTACTTC.

With respect to this clone: The sample has other DNA sequences that encode this CDR3 too. The V and J genes are TRBV5-1 and TRBJ2-1; no reliable D call. Germline V lookup: CDR1 SGHRS, CDR2 YFSETQ. This CDR3 contains 14 residues. V lost 0 bases and J lost 4, with 8 bases in between. The CDR3 loop is CASSLDSSYNEQFF. The CDR3 DNA is TGCGCCAGCAGCTTGGATAGCTCTTACAATGAGCAGTTCTTC.

The chain combines TRBV7-6 with TRBJ1-3; D is possibly TRBD1 (6 bases). V dropped 5 bases and J dropped 3 bases, with 17 bases sitting between them. The CDR3 extends over 16 amino acids. CDR1 is SGHVS, CDR2 FNYEAQ, per germline. CDR3 coding DNA: TGTGCCAGCAGCACCGCCCCACAGGGTGTTGGAAACACCATATATTTT. Protein: CASSTAPQGVGNTIYF. The full variable domain, its missing parts supplied by reference TRBV7-6 and TRBJ1-3, is GAGVSQSPRYKVTKRGQDVALRCDPISGHVSLYWYRQALGQGPEFLTYFNYEAQQDKSGLPNDRFSAERPEGSISTLTIQRTEQRDSAMYRCASSTAPQGVGNTIYFGEGSWLTVV.

This chain connects TRBV7-9 to TRBJ2-2, with D possibly TRBD2 on 5 matching bases. Germline values: CDR1 SEHNR, CDR2 FQNEAQ (reference sequence). Between the trimmed V and J ends, which lost 2 bases and 4 bases, there was a span of 17 bases. This CDR3 comprises 17 residues. The CDR3 region is CASSLSVPGSATGELFF. CDR3 bases: TGTGCCAGCAGCTTATCGGTTCCGGGGTCGGCCACCGGGGAGCTGTTTTTT. Variable domain in full (rest from reference TRBV7-9 and TRBJ2-2): DTGVSQNPRHKITKRGQNVTFRCDPISEHNRLYWYRQTLGQGPEFLTYFQNEAQLEKSRLLSDRFSAERPKGSFSTLEIQRTEQGDSAMYLCASSLSVPGSATGELFFGEGSRLTVL.

The rearrangement uses TRBV6-5 and TRBJ1-1; no reliable D call. Germline V gene lookup returns CDR1 MNHEY and CDR2 SVGAGI. The CDR3 has 12 residues. Trimming stripped 4 bases from V and 3 bases from J, with 6 bases between. In nucleotides, the CDR3 is TGTGCCAGCAGTTCCTATGACACTGAAGCTTTCTTT. It specifies CASSSYDTEAFF.

This chain links TRBV11-2 with TRBJ2-1; 13 bases line up with TRBD2. Germline V gene data show CDR1 as SGHAT and CDR2 as FQNNGV. This CDR3 has 15 amino acids. V dropped 5 bases and J dropped 8; count of bases not matched to a gene: 6. The CDR3 sequence: CASSPGLAGVYEQFF. The CDR3 DNA reads TGTGCCAGCAGCCCAGGACTAGCGGGAGTGTATGAGCAGTTCTTC.

The rearrangement uses TRBV27 and TRBJ2-3, with 13 positions matching TRBD2. The CDR3 is 18 residues long. The V gene end was trimmed by 5 bases and the J gene end by 6 bases; junction bases not matched to a gene: 14. Germline V gives CDR1 MNHEY, CDR2 SMNVEV (reference sequence). The DNA of the CDR3 is TGTGCCAGCAGTCCCTGGAGACTAGCGGGAGGCCGTGGGGATACGCAGTATTTT. Translating gives CASSPWRLAGGRGDTQYF.

The chain combines TRBV24-1 with TRBJ2-1, with TRBD2 matching over 14 bases. Germline V gives CDR1 KGHDR, CDR2 SFDVKD. CDR3 size: 16 residues. Germline trimming cut 4 bases from V and 6 bases from J; bases unmatched to any gene: 4. The CDR3 here is CATSESGTSGSNEQFF. Here the CDR3 DNA reads TGTGCCACCAGTGAATCCGGGACTAGCGGGAGCAATGAGCAGTTCTTC.